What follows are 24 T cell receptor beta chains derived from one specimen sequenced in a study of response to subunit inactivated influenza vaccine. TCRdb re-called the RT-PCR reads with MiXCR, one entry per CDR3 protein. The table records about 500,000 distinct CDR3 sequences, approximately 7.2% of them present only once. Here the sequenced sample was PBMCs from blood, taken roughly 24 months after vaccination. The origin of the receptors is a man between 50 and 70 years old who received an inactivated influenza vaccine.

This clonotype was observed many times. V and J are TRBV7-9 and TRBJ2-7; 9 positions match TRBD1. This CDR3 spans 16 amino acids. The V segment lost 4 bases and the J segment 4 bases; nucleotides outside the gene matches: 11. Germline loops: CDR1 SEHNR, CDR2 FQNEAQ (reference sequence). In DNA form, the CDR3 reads TGTGCCAGCAGCTCGGGACAGGGTGGTCTCCAATACGAGCAGTACTTC. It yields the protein CASSSGQGGLQYEQYF.

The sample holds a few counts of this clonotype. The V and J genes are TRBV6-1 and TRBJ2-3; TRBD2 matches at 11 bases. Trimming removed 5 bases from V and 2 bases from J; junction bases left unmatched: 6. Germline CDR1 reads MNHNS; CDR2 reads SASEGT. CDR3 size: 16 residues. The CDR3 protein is CASSKLAGASTDTQYF. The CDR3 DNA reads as TGTGCCAGCAGTAAACTAGCGGGGGCCTCCACAGATACGCAGTATTTT.

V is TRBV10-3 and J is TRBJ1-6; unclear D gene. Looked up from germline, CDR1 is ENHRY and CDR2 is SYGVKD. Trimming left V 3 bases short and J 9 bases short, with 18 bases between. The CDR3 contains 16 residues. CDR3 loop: CAISDGIPSRGSPLHF. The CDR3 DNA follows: TGTGCCATCAGTGACGGAATCCCGTCCCGGGGTTCACCCCTCCACTTT.

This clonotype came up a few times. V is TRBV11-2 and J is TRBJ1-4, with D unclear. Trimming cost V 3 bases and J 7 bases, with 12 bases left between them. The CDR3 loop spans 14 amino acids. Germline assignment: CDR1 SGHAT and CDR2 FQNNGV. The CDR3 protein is CASSFFGRGEKLFF. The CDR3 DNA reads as TGTGCCAGCAGCTTCTTTGGGCGTGGTGAAAAACTGTTTTTT.

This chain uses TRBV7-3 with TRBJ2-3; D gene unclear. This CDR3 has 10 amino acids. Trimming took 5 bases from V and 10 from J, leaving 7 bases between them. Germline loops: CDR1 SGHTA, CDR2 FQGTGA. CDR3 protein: CASSGSSQYF. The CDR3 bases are TGTGCCAGCAGCGGGTCGTCGCAGTATTTT. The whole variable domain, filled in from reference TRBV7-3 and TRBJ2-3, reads GAGVSQTPSNKVTEKGKYVELRCDPISGHTALYWYRQSLGQGPEFLIYFQGTGAADDSGLPNDRFFAVRPEGSVSTLKIQRTERGDSAVYLCASSGSSQYFGPGTRLTVL.

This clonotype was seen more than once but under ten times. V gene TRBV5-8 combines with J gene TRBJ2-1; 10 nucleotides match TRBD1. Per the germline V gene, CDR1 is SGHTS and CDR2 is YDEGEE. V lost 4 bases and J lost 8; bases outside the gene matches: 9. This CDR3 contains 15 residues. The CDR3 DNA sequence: TGTGCCAGCAGCACCACCGGGACAGGGGTTCATGAGCAGTTCTTC. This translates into CASSTTGTGVHEQFF.

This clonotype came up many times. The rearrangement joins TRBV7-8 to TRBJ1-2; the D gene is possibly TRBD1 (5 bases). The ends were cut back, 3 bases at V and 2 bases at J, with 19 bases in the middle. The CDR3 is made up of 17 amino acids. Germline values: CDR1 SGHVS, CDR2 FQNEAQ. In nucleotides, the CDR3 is TGTGCCAGCAGCTTCCCGGGACTTCCTACCCTGAACTATGGCTACACCTTC. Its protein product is CASSFPGLPTLNYGYTF.

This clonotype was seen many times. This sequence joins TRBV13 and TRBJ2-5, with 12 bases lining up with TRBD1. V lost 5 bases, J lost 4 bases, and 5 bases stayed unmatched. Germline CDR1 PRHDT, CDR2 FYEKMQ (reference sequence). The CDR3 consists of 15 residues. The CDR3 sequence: CASSRDRGLGETQYF. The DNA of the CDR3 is TGTGCCAGCAGCAGGGACAGGGGGCTCGGAGAGACCCAGTACTTC.

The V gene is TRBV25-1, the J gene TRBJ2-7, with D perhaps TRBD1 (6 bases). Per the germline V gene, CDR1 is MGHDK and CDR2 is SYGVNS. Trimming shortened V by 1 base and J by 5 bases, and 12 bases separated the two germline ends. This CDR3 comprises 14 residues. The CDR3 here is CASSEWARGDEQYF. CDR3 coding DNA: TGTGCCAGCAGTGAATGGGCCAGGGGAGACGAGCAGTACTTC.

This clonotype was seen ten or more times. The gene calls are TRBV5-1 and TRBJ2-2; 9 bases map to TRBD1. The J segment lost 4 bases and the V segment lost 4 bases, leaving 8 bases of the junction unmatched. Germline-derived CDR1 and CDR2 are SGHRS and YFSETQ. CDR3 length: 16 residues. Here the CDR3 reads CASSITGTGTTGELFF. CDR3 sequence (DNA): TGCGCCAGCAGCATTACCGGGACAGGGACCACCGGGGAGCTGTTTTTT.

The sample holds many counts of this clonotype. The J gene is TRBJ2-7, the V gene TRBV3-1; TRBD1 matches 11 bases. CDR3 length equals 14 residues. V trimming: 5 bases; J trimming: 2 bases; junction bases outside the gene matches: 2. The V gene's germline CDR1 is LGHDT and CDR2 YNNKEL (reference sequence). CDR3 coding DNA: TGTGCCAGCAGCAAGGGACAGGGGGCCTACGAGCAGTACTTC. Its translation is CASSKGQGAYEQYF.

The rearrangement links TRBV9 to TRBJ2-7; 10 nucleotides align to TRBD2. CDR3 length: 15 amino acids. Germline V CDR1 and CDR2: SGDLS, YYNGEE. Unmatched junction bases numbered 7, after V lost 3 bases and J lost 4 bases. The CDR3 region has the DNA TGTGCCAGCAGCGCAAGCGGGAGGGCCTTTTACGAGCAGTACTTC. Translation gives CASSASGRAFYEQYF.

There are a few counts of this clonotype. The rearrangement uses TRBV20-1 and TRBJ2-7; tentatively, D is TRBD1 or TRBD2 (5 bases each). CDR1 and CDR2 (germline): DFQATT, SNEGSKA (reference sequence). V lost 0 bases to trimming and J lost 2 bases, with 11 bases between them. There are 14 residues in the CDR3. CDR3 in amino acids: CSARDPWGTYEQYF. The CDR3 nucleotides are TGCAGTGCTAGAGATCCATGGGGGACCTACGAGCAGTACTTC.

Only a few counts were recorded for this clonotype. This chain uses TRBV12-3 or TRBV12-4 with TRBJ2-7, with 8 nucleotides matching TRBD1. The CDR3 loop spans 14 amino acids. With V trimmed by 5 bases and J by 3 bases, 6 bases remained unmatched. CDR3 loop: CASSRDRSRYEQYF. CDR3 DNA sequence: TGTGCCAGCAGTCGGGACAGGTCCCGCTACGAGCAGTACTTC.

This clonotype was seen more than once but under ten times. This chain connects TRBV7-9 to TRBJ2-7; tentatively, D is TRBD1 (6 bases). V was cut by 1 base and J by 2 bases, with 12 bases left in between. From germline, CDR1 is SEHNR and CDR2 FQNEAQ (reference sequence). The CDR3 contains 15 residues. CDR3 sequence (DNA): TGTGCCAGCAGCTTAGGACAGGCCCCGACCTACGAGCAGTACTTC. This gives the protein CASSLGQAPTYEQYF.

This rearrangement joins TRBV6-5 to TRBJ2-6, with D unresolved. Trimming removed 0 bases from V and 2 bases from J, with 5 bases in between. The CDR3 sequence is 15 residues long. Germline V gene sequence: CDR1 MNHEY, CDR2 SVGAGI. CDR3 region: CASSYSWAGANVLTF. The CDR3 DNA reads TGTGCCAGCAGTTACTCGTGGGCTGGGGCCAACGTCCTGACTTTC.

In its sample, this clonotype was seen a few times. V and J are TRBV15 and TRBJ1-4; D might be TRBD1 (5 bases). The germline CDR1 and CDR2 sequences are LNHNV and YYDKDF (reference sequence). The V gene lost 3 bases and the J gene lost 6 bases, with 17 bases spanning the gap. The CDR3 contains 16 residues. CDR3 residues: CATSREQMKGDEKLFF. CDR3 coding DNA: TGTGCCACCAGCAGGGAACAGATGAAAGGGGATGAAAAACTGTTTTTT.

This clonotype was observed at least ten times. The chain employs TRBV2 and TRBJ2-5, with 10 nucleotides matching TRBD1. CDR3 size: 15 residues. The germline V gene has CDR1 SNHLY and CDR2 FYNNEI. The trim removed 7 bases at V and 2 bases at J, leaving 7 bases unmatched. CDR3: CASTRDRGRQETQYF. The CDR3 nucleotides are TGTGCCAGCACCAGAGACAGGGGGCGGCAAGAGACCCAGTACTTC. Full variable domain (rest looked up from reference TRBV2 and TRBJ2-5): EPEVTQTPSHQVTQMGQEVILRCVPISNHLYFYWYRQILGQKVEFLVSFYNNEISEKSEIFDDQFSVERPDGSNFTLKIRSTKLEDSAMYFCASTRDRGRQETQYFGPGTRLLVL.

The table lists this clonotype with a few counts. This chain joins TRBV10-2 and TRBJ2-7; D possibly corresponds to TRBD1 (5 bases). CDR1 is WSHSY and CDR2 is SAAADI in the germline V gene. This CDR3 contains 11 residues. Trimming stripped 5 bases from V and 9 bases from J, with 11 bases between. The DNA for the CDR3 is TGCGCCAGCAGTCAGGGCTCGAGGCAGTACTTC. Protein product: CASSQGSRQYF.

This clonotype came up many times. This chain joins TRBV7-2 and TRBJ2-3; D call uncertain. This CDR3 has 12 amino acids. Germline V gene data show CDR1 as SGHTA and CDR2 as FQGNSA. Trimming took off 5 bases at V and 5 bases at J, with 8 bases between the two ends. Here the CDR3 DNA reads TGTGCCAGCAGCCCCTTCCGAGATACGCAGTATTTT. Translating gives CASSPFRDTQYF.

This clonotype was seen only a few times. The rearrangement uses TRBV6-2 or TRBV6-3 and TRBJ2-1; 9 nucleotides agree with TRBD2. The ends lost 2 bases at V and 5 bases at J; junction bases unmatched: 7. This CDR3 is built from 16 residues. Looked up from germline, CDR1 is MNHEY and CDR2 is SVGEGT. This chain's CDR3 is CASSYRGTSRNNEQFF. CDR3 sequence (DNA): TGTGCCAGCAGTTACCGTGGGACTAGCAGAAACAATGAGCAGTTCTTC.

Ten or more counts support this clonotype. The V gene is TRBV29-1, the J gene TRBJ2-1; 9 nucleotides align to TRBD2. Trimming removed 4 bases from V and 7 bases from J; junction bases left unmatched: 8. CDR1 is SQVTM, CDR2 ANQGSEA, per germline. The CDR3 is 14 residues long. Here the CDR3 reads CSVGQGLASNEQFF. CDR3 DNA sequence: TGCAGCGTTGGTCAGGGACTAGCTTCTAATGAGCAGTTCTTC.

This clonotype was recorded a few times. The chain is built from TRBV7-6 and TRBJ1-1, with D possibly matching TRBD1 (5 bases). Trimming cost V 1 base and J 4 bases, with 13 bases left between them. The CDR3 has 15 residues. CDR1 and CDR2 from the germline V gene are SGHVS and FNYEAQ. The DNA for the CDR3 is TGTGCCAGCAGCTTAGATCCAGGGTTGGTCACTGAAGCTTTCTTT. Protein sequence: CASSLDPGLVTEAFF.

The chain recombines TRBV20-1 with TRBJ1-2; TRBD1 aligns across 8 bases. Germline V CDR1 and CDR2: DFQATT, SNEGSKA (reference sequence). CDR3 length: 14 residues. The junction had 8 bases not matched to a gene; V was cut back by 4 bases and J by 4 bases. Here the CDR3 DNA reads TGCAGTGCTACCACGCAGGGGGCTGGCTATGGCTACACCTTC. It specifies CSATTQGAGYGYTF.